Listed here are 32 T cell receptor beta chains from one sample, sequenced in a study of T cells in women clearing cervical HPV infection. Measured with immunoSEQ multiplex PCR; TCRdb has only the in-frame clones, and not every one. This sample's table has some 33,000 clones. The sequenced sample was blood buffy coat. These receptors were obtained from a woman between 18 and 70 years old with a cervical HPV16 infection that either progressed to CIN3+ or cleared (not recorded which).

About this clone itself: The read terminates 3 residues before the CDR3 end, so the remaining end is supplied by the germline J gene. This rearrangement joins TRBV9 to TRBJ2-7; D unclear. Germline loops: CDR1 SGDLS, CDR2 YYNGEE. V lost 3 bases to trimming and J lost 0 bases, with 7 bases between them. The CDR3 sequence is 13 residues long. The CDR3: CASSGASSYEQYF. The CDR3 DNA, read in part, is TGTGCCAGCAGCGGGGCGAGCTCCTACGAG.

A word on this clone: The missing CDR3 end, 3 residues past where the read stops, is filled in from the germline J gene. The chain uses TRBV19 and TRBJ1-5, with D unresolved. From germline, CDR1 is LNHDA and CDR2 SQIVND (reference sequence). The CDR3 consists of 14 residues. The germline V and J ends were trimmed by 3 bases and 2 bases, with 8 bases remaining between them. The CDR3 bases that were read are TGTGCCAGTAGTATCGGGTCCCGCAATCAGCCC. Translated, it gives CASSIGSRNQP. The whole CDR3 is CASSIGSRNQPQHF. Full variable domain (remainder filled in from reference TRBV19 and TRBJ1-5): DGGITQSPKYLFRKEGQNVTLSCEQNLNHDAMYWYRQDPGQGLRLIYYSQIVNDFQKGDIAEGYSVSREKKESFPLTVTSAQKNPTAFYLCASSIGSRNQPQHFGDGTRLSIL.

Turning to this clone: The read ends 3 residues early relative to the CDR3; the germline J gene fills the gap. The chain employs TRBV14 and TRBJ1-2; possible D gene TRBD1, 5 bases. Trimming removed 5 bases at V and 4 bases at J, with 11 bases between. Germline-derived CDR1 and CDR2 are SGHDN and FVKESK. The CDR3 length is 13 residues. The DNA read from the CDR3 is TGTGCCAGCAGCTCCGGGACTCCCTATGGC. This codes for CASSSGTPYG. The full CDR3 sequence reads CASSSGTPYGYTF.

A word on this clone: One end of the junction fails to match germline, which may point to a read error. The read ends 3 residues before the CDR3 terminus; that terminus is restored from the germline J gene. Other DNA sequences in the same sample also yield this CDR3. This sequence joins TRBV30 and TRBJ1-3, with D perhaps matching TRBD1 (5 bases). The CDR3 covers 13 residues. The germline V gene encodes CDR1 GTSNPN and CDR2 SVGIG (reference sequence). The part of the CDR3 DNA that was read is TGTGCCTGGAGTGAGGGGAGTGGAAACACA. Encoded protein: CAWSEGSGNT. The full CDR3 is CAWSEGSGNTIYF. Drawing the rest from reference TRBV30 and TRBJ1-3, the complete variable domain is SQTIHQWPATLVQPVGSPLSLECTVEGTSNPNLYWYRQAAGRGLQLLFYSVGIGQISSEVPQNLSASRPQDRQFILSSKKLLLSDSGFYLCAWSEGSGNTIYFGEGSWLTVV.

A word on this clone: The CDR3 is cut off 3 residues early in the read; its end comes from the germline J gene. The chain recombines TRBV6-2 or TRBV6-3 with TRBJ1-4; D unresolved. Germline V gene lookup returns CDR1 MNHEY and CDR2 SVGEGT. CDR3 length: 13 residues. V lost 7 bases to trimming and J lost 8 bases, with 14 bases between them. The part of the CDR3 DNA that was read is TGTGCCAGCAAATCCCAGGTCAAAGAAAAA. Protein product: CASKSQVKEK. The entire CDR3 reads CASKSQVKEKLFF.

As concerns this clone: The read falls 3 residues short of the CDR3 end, and the missing part is taken from the germline J gene. V is TRBV5-1 and J is TRBJ2-2, with D perhaps TRBD1 (6 bases). The CDR3 spans 14 residues. Trimming took off 4 bases at V and 6 bases at J, with 13 bases between the two ends. Germline-derived CDR1 and CDR2 are SGHRS and YFSETQ. Incomplete CDR3 DNA: TGCGCCAGCAGCCGGGACACTGCCGCCGGGGAG. Translating gives CASSRDTAAGE. The full CDR3 protein reads CASSRDTAAGELFF.

About this clone: The sequenced fragment ends 3 residues before the CDR3 boundary, so the rest is inferred from the germline J gene. J is TRBJ2-7 and V is TRBV11-2; TRBD1 is a possible D gene (6 bases). Germline values: CDR1 SGHAT, CDR2 FQNNGV. The length of the CDR3 is 13 residues. The ends were cut back, 5 bases at V and 5 bases at J, with 13 bases in the middle. The covered CDR3 bases are TGTGCCAGCAGCCCCCGACGGGACAACGAG. It translates to CASSPRRDNE. The full CDR3 protein reads CASSPRRDNEQYF.

Regarding this clone: The read halts 3 residues ahead of the CDR3 end, with the missing end drawn from the germline J gene. The chain has TRBV4-2 and TRBJ1-2, with a tentative D call TRBD1 (6 bases). The CDR3 contains 16 residues. The germline V gene has CDR1 LGHNA and CDR2 YNFKEQ. V was pared by 4 bases and J by 2 bases, with 17 bases between. The DNA read from the CDR3 is TGTGCCAGCAGCCCTAATACCGGGACACTGAACTATGGC. Translated, it gives CASSPNTGTLNYG. The full CDR3 protein reads CASSPNTGTLNYGYTF.

Notes on this clone: The CDR3 goes on 3 residues after the read ends, and that part is filled in from the germline J gene. The rearrangement joins TRBV19 to TRBJ2-2; 14 nucleotides align to TRBD2. V gave up 8 bases and J gave up 6 bases; unmatched junction bases: 11. CDR1 is LNHDA, CDR2 SQIVND, per germline (reference sequence). The CDR3 contains 17 residues. CDR3 bases read: TGTGCCAGTCTACGCGGGACTAGCGGGAGTTTCGCCGGGGAG. Amino acids: CASLRGTSGSFAGE. The complete CDR3 sequence is CASLRGTSGSFAGELFF.

CDR3 residues: CASSLVAGGDNEQFF. The DNA read from the CDR3 is TGCGCCAGCAGCTTGGTGGCGGGAGGAGACAATGAG. The chain joins TRBV5-1 to TRBJ2-1, with TRBD2 matching over 8 bases. The CDR3 end falls 3 residues outside the read, so it is completed with the germline J gene. Germline V lookup: CDR1 SGHRS, CDR2 YFSETQ. CDR3 length: 15 residues. The V and J ends lost 0 bases and 5 bases, in that order; junction bases with no gene match: 4.

Comments on this clone: The missing CDR3 end, 3 residues past where the read stops, is filled in from the germline J gene. This chain joins TRBV30 and TRBJ1-1; D gene ambiguous. From germline, CDR1 is GTSNPN and CDR2 SVGIG (reference sequence). The CDR3 spans 14 residues. The CDR3 spells CAWSALTSSETAFF. Partial CDR3 DNA: TGTGCCTGGAGTGCCCTGACATCATCAGAGACA.

Note on this clone: The CDR3 end falls 3 residues outside the read, so it is completed with the germline J gene. The identical CDR3 is also encoded by other nucleotide sequences in the sample. V and J are TRBV20-1 and TRBJ2-7; 11 bases line up with TRBD1. The J segment lost 2 bases and the V segment lost 4 bases, leaving 10 bases of the junction unmatched. This CDR3 is built from 16 residues. Germline V gives CDR1 DFQATT, CDR2 SNEGSKA (reference sequence). The part of the CDR3 DNA that was read is TGCAGTGCTACCAGAATCGGACAGGGGGCTGCCTACGAG. It is translated as CSATRIGQGAAYE. The complete CDR3 reads CSATRIGQGAAYEQYF.

A remark on this clone: The read terminates 3 residues ahead of where the CDR3 ends, so the germline J gene completes it. The rearrangement uses TRBV5-1 and TRBJ2-3; possibly TRBD2 for D (6 bases). Germline CDR1 and CDR2: SGHRS and YFSETQ. V shed 2 bases and J shed 1 base, with 8 bases lying between them. The length of the CDR3 is 14 residues. The covered CDR3 bases are TGCGCCAGCAGCTTCGGAGGGGGCACAGATACG. Translated: CASSFGGGTDT. The full CDR3 reads CASSFGGGTDTQYF.

Comment on this clone: Coverage ceases 3 residues before the CDR3 finishes, and the germline J gene fills in the end. The genes are TRBV7-9 and TRBJ1-2, with 8 bases matching TRBD1. Germline loops: CDR1 SEHNR, CDR2 FQNEAQ (reference sequence). The CDR3 has 14 amino acids. J was trimmed by 2 bases and V by 1 base; bases with no gene match: 0. CDR3 DNA (partial): TGTGCCAGCAGCTTAGGGACAGGGAACTATGGC. This encodes CASSLGTGNYG. The entire CDR3 protein reads CASSLGTGNYGYTF.

Concerning this clone: The read stops 3 residues short of the end of the CDR3; the missing end is completed from the germline J gene. J is TRBJ1-1 and V is TRBV20-1; weak D call: TRBD1 (5 bases). Trimming took 6 bases from V and 6 from J, leaving 23 bases between them. There are 15 residues in the CDR3. Germline V gives CDR1 DFQATT, CDR2 SNEGSKA (reference sequence). CDR3 sequence: CSAPSPGGADPEAFF. CDR3 DNA, as far as it was read: TGCAGTGCACCAAGCCCCGGGGGTGCGGACCCTGAA.

The sequenced CDR3 bases are TGCAGTGCTACCGACAGACACAATGAG. Protein: CSATDRHNE. The CDR3 in full is CSATDRHNEQFF. The chain employs TRBV20-1 and TRBJ2-1; maybe TRBD1 (5 bases). The read ends 3 residues early relative to the CDR3; the germline J gene fills the gap. V was pared by 4 bases and J by 5 bases, with 9 bases between. The CDR3 is 12 amino acids. In germline, CDR1 is DFQATT, CDR2 SNEGSKA (reference sequence).

About this clone itself: From the germline J gene comes the end of the CDR3, since the read stops 3 residues before it. V gene TRBV11-2 combines with J gene TRBJ2-4; tentatively, D is TRBD1 (8 bases). This CDR3 region has 14 residues. With 5 bases removed from V and 7 bases from J, the gap between germline ends came to 15 bases. In germline, CDR1 is SGHAT, CDR2 FQNNGV. CDR3 bases read: TGTGCCAGCAGCCTGGACAGGGAGGGGAACATT. Protein: CASSLDREGNI. The full CDR3 protein is CASSLDREGNIQYF.

On this clone: The CDR3 is cut off 3 residues early in the read; its end comes from the germline J gene. Other DNA sequences from this sample encode an identical CDR3 as well. The genes are TRBV2 and TRBJ2-4, with 8 bases matching TRBD1. CDR3 length equals 15 residues. CDR1 and CDR2 from the germline V gene are SNHLY and FYNNEI. Germline trimming cut 3 bases from V and 3 bases from J; bases unmatched to any gene: 4. CDR3 sequence: CASSEQGAGKNIQYF. The sequenced part of the CDR3 DNA is TGTGCCAGCAGTGAGCAGGGGGCGGGCAAAAACATT.

A note on this clone: The read ends 3 residues shy of where the CDR3 ends; the end is completed using the germline J gene. V is TRBV28 and J is TRBJ1-1; 7 nucleotides agree with TRBD1. V was clipped by 2 bases and J by 0 bases; unmatched bases: 12. Germline V gene data show CDR1 as MDHEN and CDR2 as SYDVKM. The CDR3 runs to 18 residues. The CDR3: CASSLLHRGGVMNTEAFF. The part of the CDR3 DNA that was read is TGTGCCAGCAGTTTACTACACAGGGGTGGAGTAATGAACACTGAA. The full variable domain, completed using reference TRBV28 and TRBJ1-1, is DVKVTQSSRYLVKRTGEKVFLECVQDMDHENMFWYRQDPGLGLRLIYFSYDVKMKEKGDIPEGYSVSREKKERFSLILESASTNQTSMYLCASSLLHRGGVMNTEAFFGQGTRLTVV.

Notes on this clone: The read comes to an end 3 residues before the CDR3 does, leaving the germline J gene to fill in the end. The V gene is TRBV4-1, the J gene TRBJ2-2; tentatively, D is TRBD1 or TRBD2 (5 bases each). CDR1 is MGHRA and CDR2 is YSYEKL in the germline V gene. The CDR3 contains 17 residues. Trimming took off 3 bases at V and 0 bases at J, with 14 bases between the two ends. The sequenced CDR3 bases are TGCGCCAGCAGCCAGAGGGGTTGGACCGCGAACACCGGGGAG. Translated, it gives CASSQRGWTANTGE. The whole CDR3 protein reads CASSQRGWTANTGELFF.

Worth noting for this clone: The DNA ends 3 residues before the CDR3 does, and the rest of the CDR3 is filled in from the germline J gene. The chain carries TRBV7-3 and TRBJ2-1; 9 bases line up with TRBD1. The germline V gene encodes CDR1 SGHTA and CDR2 FQGTGA. The CDR3 runs to 16 residues. The J segment lost 7 bases and the V segment lost 4 bases, leaving 11 bases of the junction unmatched. The sequenced CDR3 bases are TGTGCCAGCAGCTCCCACCCGGGACAGGGTAAGAATGAG. This translates into CASSSHPGQGKNE. The full CDR3 protein is CASSSHPGQGKNEQFF.

To note about this clone: The CDR3 extends 3 residues past the end of the read, so its final part is completed from the germline J gene. This chain joins TRBV7-6 and TRBJ2-1; 15 positions agree with TRBD2. Germline V lookup: CDR1 SGHVS, CDR2 FNYEAQ. V lost 5 bases to trimming and J lost 7 bases; unmatched junction nucleotides: 9. CDR3 length: 17 amino acids. Here the CDR3 reads CASSRGLAGGLDNEQFF. The DNA read from the CDR3 is TGTGCCAGCAGCCGGGGACTAGCGGGAGGCCTTGATAATGAG.

Concerning this clone itself: Read data end 3 residues before the CDR3 end; the end is taken from the germline J gene. The genes are TRBV20-1 and TRBJ2-1; TRBD1 might be the D (5 bases). The V and J ends lost 1 base and 8 bases respectively, with 18 bases between them. CDR3 length: 15 amino acids. Per the germline V gene, CDR1 is DFQATT and CDR2 is SNEGSKA (reference sequence). The sequenced part of the CDR3 DNA is TGCAGTGCTAGAGTTTTGCAGGGAATTAACCATGAG. Residues: CSARVLQGINHE. The entire CDR3 is CSARVLQGINHEQFF.

Turning to this clone: The read terminates 3 residues before the CDR3 end, so the remaining end is supplied by the germline J gene. The chain recombines TRBV2 with TRBJ2-7; 13 nucleotides align to TRBD2. Germline lookup yields CDR1 SNHLY and CDR2 FYNNEI. J gave up 4 bases and V 7 bases, and 7 bases lay outside the gene matches. The length of the CDR3 is 15 residues. This chain's CDR3 is CASKLGLAGRYEQYF. The CDR3 DNA, read in part, is TGTGCCAGCAAGCTGGGACTAGCGGGGCGATACGAG.

CDR3 DNA (partial): TGCAGTGCTAGGCGTGGCGGGGTGGGCACCGGGGAG. This sequence encodes CSARRGGVGTGE. The complete CDR3 sequence is CSARRGGVGTGELFF. V and J are TRBV20-1 and TRBJ2-2, with D possibly TRBD2 on 6 matching bases. The sequenced fragment ends 3 residues before the CDR3 boundary, so the rest is inferred from the germline J gene. CDR1 DFQATT and CDR2 SNEGSKA come from the germline V gene (reference sequence). The CDR3 totals 15 residues. V was pared by 3 bases and J by 4 bases, with 15 bases between.

Comment on this clone: The read ends 3 residues early relative to the CDR3; the germline J gene fills the gap. The V call is TRBV19, the J call TRBJ2-3; D possibly corresponds to TRBD2 (6 bases). CDR3 length: 15 amino acids. V lost 3 bases and J lost 0, with 10 bases in between. Germline-derived CDR1 and CDR2 are LNHDA and SQIVND (reference sequence). The part of the CDR3 DNA that was read is TGTGCCAGTAGTATTGGCGGGGTGAGCACAGATACG. This sequence encodes CASSIGGVSTDT. The entire CDR3 is CASSIGGVSTDTQYF. Variable domain in full (rest from reference TRBV19 and TRBJ2-3): DGGITQSPKYLFRKEGQNVTLSCEQNLNHDAMYWYRQDPGQGLRLIYYSQIVNDFQKGDIAEGYSVSREKKESFPLTVTSAQKNPTAFYLCASSIGGVSTDTQYFGPGTRLTVL.

This CDR3 is CASSFWRAGGNNEQFF. The sequenced CDR3 bases are TGCGCCAGCAGCTTTTGGAGAGCGGGGGGTAACAATGAG. This sequence joins TRBV5-1 and TRBJ2-1; 9 bases fit TRBD2. The CDR3 end lies 3 residues beyond the end of the read and is filled in from the germline J gene. The CDR3 has 16 residues. V lost 2 bases, J lost 5 bases, and 8 bases stayed unmatched. Looked up from germline, CDR1 is SGHRS and CDR2 is YFSETQ.

Worth noting for this clone: From the germline J gene comes the end of the CDR3, since the read stops 3 residues before it. The genes are TRBV5-1 and TRBJ2-5, with TRBD2 as a possible D gene (6 bases). Germline V CDR1 and CDR2: SGHRS, YFSETQ. Trimming pared 0 bases from V and 4 bases from J, leaving 16 bases between. There are 16 residues in the CDR3. CDR3 DNA (partial): TGCGCCAGCAGCTTGGCCGCCATGGGGGGACGAGAGACC. Amino acid sequence: CASSLAAMGGRET. The whole CDR3 reads CASSLAAMGGRETQYF. The full variable domain, in which reference TRBV5-1 and TRBJ2-5 provide the parts outside the CDR3, is KAGVTQTPRYLIKTRGQQVTLSCSPISGHRSVSWYQQTPGQGLQFLFEYFSETQRNKGNFPGRFSGRQFSNSRSEMNVSTLELGDSALYLCASSLAAMGGRETQYFGPGTRLLVL.

In regard to this clone: The CDR3 end is not reached by the read, which stops 3 residues before it; the germline J gene fills it in. This rearrangement joins TRBV28 to TRBJ2-3; TRBD2 agrees at 8 bases. The germline gives CDR1 MDHEN, CDR2 SYDVKM. The CDR3 contains 16 residues. V dropped 6 bases and J dropped 2; count of bases not matched to a gene: 10. The CDR3 bases that were read are TGTGCCAGCAGCCCTGGCGTAGCGGGAATCACAGATACG. It encodes CASSPGVAGITDT. The full CDR3 is CASSPGVAGITDTQYF.

A word on this clone: The read comes to an end 3 residues before the CDR3 does, leaving the germline J gene to fill in the end. This chain connects TRBV7-9 to TRBJ1-2; D call uncertain. This CDR3 comprises 14 residues. In germline, CDR1 is SEHNR, CDR2 FQNEAQ (reference sequence). CDR3 sequence: CASSSLAGGYDYTF. The sequenced CDR3 bases are TGTGCCAGCAGCTCCTTAGCGGGAGGGTACGAC. Full variable domain (remainder filled in from reference TRBV7-9 and TRBJ1-2): DTGVSQNPRHKITKRGQNVTFRCDPISEHNRLYWYRQTLGQGPEFLTYFQNEAQLEKSRLLSDRFSAERPKGSFSTLEIQRTEQGDSAMYLCASSSLAGGYDYTFGSGTRLTVV.

According to its frequency, this clone is medium-sized. The DNA ends 3 residues before the CDR3 does, and the rest of the CDR3 is filled in from the germline J gene. This rearrangement joins TRBV20-1 to TRBJ1-4; tentative D call: TRBD1 (5 bases). CDR3 length: 13 amino acids. The V and J ends lost 4 bases and 3 bases respectively, with 9 bases between them. The V gene's germline CDR1 is DFQATT and CDR2 SNEGSKA (reference sequence). This CDR3 is CSATTVPNEKLFF. The CDR3 DNA, read in part, is TGCAGTGCTACGACAGTGCCTAATGAAAAA.

Remarks on this clone: The read falls 3 residues short of the CDR3 end, and the missing part is taken from the germline J gene. In the same sample, other DNA sequences code for this CDR3. This chain joins TRBV7-3 and TRBJ2-5; D could derive from TRBD1 or TRBD2 (5 bases each). Germline CDR1 SGHTA, CDR2 FQGTGA. Trimming removed 1 base from V and 5 bases from J, with 8 bases in between. CDR3 size: 13 residues. The DNA read from the CDR3 is TGTGCCAGCAGCTTAAGAGAGGGGGAGACC. It encodes CASSLREGET. The entire CDR3 protein reads CASSLREGETQYF.